This TCR beta chain was captured in a study of cytomegalovirus exposure and HLA in healthy donors. Study results and limitations: TCR beta V- and J-gene trimming was later associated with a missense DCLRE1C variant.

The donors gave bone marrow, and they were healthy. Remarks on this clone: Its antigen is unknown.

In germline, CDR1 is GTSNPN, CDR2 SVGIG (reference sequence). Trimming stripped 2 bases from V and 5 bases from J, with 9 bases between. The length of the CDR3 is 12 residues. Vbeta (60) and Jbeta (13) primers were used in the PCR. The table came from immunoSEQ multiplex PCR; TCRdb's copy has only in-frame clones and leaves some out. Here the sample spans about 160,000 clones, roughly 80% being singletons. Sequencing was done on a sample of PBMCs. The rearrangement joins TRBV30 to TRBJ2-5; possibly TRBD1 for D (5 bases). This receptor was identified in a male donor in good health and CMV-seropositive. Here the CDR3 DNA reads TGTGCCTGGAGTCCGTCAGGGGAGACCCAGTACTTC. Translating gives CAWSPSGETQYF.